This T cell receptor beta chain emerged from a study of regulatory T cells in long-lasting Graves disease (dated by TCRdb to the early 2020s). Turning to the overall study: Newly diagnosed Graves' disease patients had taken antithyroid drugs for less than 3 months. Patients with persistent Graves' disease were compared with patients with newly diagnosed Graves' disease using TCR sequencing and RNA sequencing of peripheral blood. The study was conducted in China and was registered as a clinical trial. TCR sequencing covered around 13 persistent and around 20 newly diagnosed Graves' disease patients, some 35 samples in total.

Broad study findings and their caveats: Because the primary lesion, thyroid tissue, could not be accessed, the study looked at peripheral blood alone. Persistent Graves' disease patients showed lower TCR Shannon entropy and fewer highly expanded clones than newly diagnosed patients, suggesting clonal expansion. Persistent disease showed preferential use of TRBV28, TRBJ1-2 and TRBJ2-5, whereas newly diagnosed disease favored TRBV20-1 and TRBJ2-1. More public clonotypes were shared among persistent patients (under 3,000) than among newly diagnosed patients (approximately 930). Sequencing and analysis were limited to the TCR beta chain. As a limitation, the authors acknowledged that the small sample size may reduce accuracy.

This specimen's time point label, interpreted: newly diagnosed GD, antithyroid drugs for less than 3 months. RNA was extracted from PBMCs in TRIzol for both TCR sequencing and RNA sequencing. The diagnosis of Graves' disease was made according to American Thyroid Association guidelines. Recruitment of patients was carried out at an endocrinology department in Xi'an, China. Each patient gave approximately 9 milliliters of peripheral blood, collected in an EDTA anticoagulant tube. PBMCs were isolated by Ficoll Paque Plus density gradient separation without further T cell sorting. RNA quality was checked with an Agilent 2100 Bioanalyzer and agarose gel, and concentration with a NanoDrop 2000. Libraries were made using multiplex PCR. Sequenced using an Illumina HiSeq 4000. CDR3 regions were amplified by Arm-PCR with iRepertoire HTBI primers to construct TCR beta libraries. Gel purification was performed on PCR products prior to sequencing. In the source study's methods: Gene usage analysis of CDR3 amino acid clonotypes used the approximately 62 TRBV and about 15 TRBJ segments found across samples. Filtered high-quality paired reads were merged into contigs using COPE and FqMerger. BLAST was used to align contigs to IMGT TRBV, TRBD and TRBJ reference genes, with CDR3 defined following IMGT. Any clonotype with a frequency above 0.1% was counted as a highly expanded clone. Shannon entropy served as the measure of repertoire diversity, while the Gini coefficient captured V-J evenness. Clonotypes shared by more than one individual were considered public. Starting from the raw public reads, TCRdb applied fastp trimming at Q25, assembled clones with MiXCR and retained in-frame beta chains. Rows with one shared CDR3 protein collapse into an entry with the most common genes and DNA. TCRdb, not the authors, supplied the V and J calls. The sample table holds 440,000 or so distinct CDR3 sequences, of which roughly 17% were seen once. The top ten constitute about 10% of the sample.

The sample holds many counts of this clonotype. Its antigen is currently not known. Nothing much larger sits one base from this clone, and base qualities are not available. Measured from the cysteine to the phenylalanine, the CDR3 is 15 residues long. The retained sequence is limited to the CDR3, 45 bases, with the frame set at the first base. V is cut by 6 bases and J by 4 bases, and the space between the germline ends is 16 bases. This sample was also put to use in a study of T cells in Graves' hyperthyroidism and ophthalmopathy. The second investigation adds: Stable Graves' hyperthyroidism was defined as the absence of progression to ophthalmopathy over 18 months of follow-up. The hyperthyroidism patients were between 18 and 65 years old and newly diagnosed, with a disease duration of less than 2 months. The study excluded patients with uncontrolled infections, other autoimmune diseases, pregnancy or lactation. Diagnoses were based on clinical symptoms, serum thyroxine and TRAb, thyroid ultrasound and orbital computed tomography. For the first round of RT-PCR on the TCR CDR3, the HTBI primer set was used together with the Qiagen OneStep RT-PCR kit. Most expanded thyroid clonotypes (frequency above 0.001) were also found in blood, which suggests that blood repertoires may mirror thyroid immune responses. In cross-validation, a model built on a 13 V-J signature told ophthalmopathy apart from stable hyperthyroidism with 85% to 90% sensitivity and roughly 81% specificity, and in testing the same model reached 80%/75%. In validation, the model predicted progression to ophthalmopathy with roughly 70% sensitivity and less than 80% specificity, a median of about 6.7 months before onset. A discovery cohort of roughly 96 patients, roughly 45 with Graves' ophthalmopathy and approximately 55 with stable Graves' hyperthyroidism, was used to find distinguishing TCR V-J signatures. Prospective prediction of ophthalmopathy was tested in an independent validation cohort consisting of some 18 hyperthyroidism patients and 15 or so patients who later progressed to ophthalmopathy. The roughly 100 discovery patients were randomly divided into training and test sets at a 7:3 ratio. In roughly six Graves' hyperthyroidism patients, the study also compared T-cell repertoires from thyroid tissue with T-cell repertoires from blood. After blood sampling, hyperthyroidism patients were treated with methimazole at a starting dose of 30 mg daily, and ophthalmopathy patients were treated with high-dose intravenous methylprednisolone. Libraries were constructed in a second round of multiplex PCR, after which size selection and purification were carried out. Paired-end sequencing of the libraries was performed with 100 bp reads on an Illumina HiSeq2000. SOAPnuke was used to process the raw data, with reads discarded if the reads contained adapters or uncalled bases, had a mean Phred below 15, or lacked an exact constant-primer or identifier match. COPE v1.2.5 was used to merge the high-quality paired reads, and each unique nucleotide sequence was defined as a clonotype. MiTCR v1.1 was used to align clonotypes to the IMGT TRBV, TRBD and TRBJ reference segments. Analysis was restricted to V-J combinations with a frequency above 0.0001, which covered 99.2% of repertoires. A TCS score was defined as the ratio between F50 (clonal expansion) and ExV (chaos), using BLOSUM62-based TCRdist between CDR3 peptides within each V-J. Welch's t-statistics and random forest reduced roughly 530 V-J features to roughly 13, which were used in a naive Bayes classifier (R e1071). Sample size was not statistically predetermined, and investigators were not blinded to group allocation. TCR Vbeta CDR3 sequencing of 120 to 150 peripheral blood samples (approximately 44 ophthalmopathy, about 74 hyperthyroidism and approximately 17 progressor patients) is reported in the paper.

This receptor was obtained from a woman aged 25 to 39 with Graves disease. Donor details come from another sample of the same person, matched by shared clones. The chain is encoded by TRBV12-3 or TRBV12-4 joined to TRBJ2-1; there is no confident call for the D gene. The specimen was peripheral blood mononuclear cells (PBMCs), collected at new diagnosis, from a patient treated with antithyroid drugs. The sequence in DNA is TGTGCCAGCAGCTCCGACTTTCCAACTTACAATGAGCAGTTCTTC. This gives the protein CASSSDFPTYNEQFF.